Listed below are T cell receptor beta chains from one sample, sequenced in a study of blood T cell repertoires in COVID-19. Using immunoSEQ multiplex PCR, the repertoire was profiled, and TCRdb retains in-frame clones only, with some absent. The sample carries a few hundred thousand clones, roughly 90% recorded once. The sequencing input was PBMCs or T cells enriched from blood (not recorded which). The receptor source for this set is a woman aged 45 to 65 who had been exposed to COVID-19. CDR3s include the opening cysteine and the closing phenylalanine or tryptophan. D genes are given only for firm matches. The size field is filled for only some rows; it gives once, few, many or a size class.

CDR3 length	clone size	V gene	D gene	J gene	CDR3 DNA	CDR3 protein
16	once	TRBV27	TRBD1	TRBJ1-4	TGTGCCAGCAGTTTAAGTCAGGGGGCCCTTAATGAAAAACTGTTTTTT	CASSLSQGALNEKLFF
13	.	TRBV3-1/TRBV3-2	TRBD2	TRBJ2-1	TGTGCCAGCCGGGGGGGCAAAAGCAATGAGCAGTTCTTC	CASRGGKSNEQFF
16	.	TRBV3-1/TRBV3-2	TRBD2	TRBJ2-7	TGTGCCAGCAGCCAAGAATGGGGGGGAGGGAGGTACGAGCAGTACTTC	CASSQEWGGGRYEQYF
15	.	TRBV11-2	.	TRBJ2-7	TGTGCCAGCAGCTTATCCGACAGGTTCTCCTACGAGCAGTACTTC	CASSLSDRFSYEQYF
16	.	TRBV6-1	TRBD1	TRBJ1-5	TGTGCCAGCAGTGAGGGGACAGGTGGGAATAATCAGCCCCAGCATTTT	CASSEGTGGNNQPQHF
17	.	TRBV7-9	.	TRBJ1-2	TGTGCCAGCAGCTTAGTAACAGCAAAAGATTCTAACTATGGCTACACCTTC	CASSLVTAKDSNYGYTF
14	.	TRBV28	TRBD2	TRBJ2-7	TGTGCCAGCAGTTTAGAGGGAGGGTTCTACGAGCAGTACTTC	CASSLEGGFYEQYF
15	.	TRBV9	TRBD1	TRBJ1-4	TGTGCCAGCAGCGCCTGGACAGGGGCAGGTGAAAAACTGTTTTTT	CASSAWTGAGEKLFF
18	.	TRBV7-2	TRBD2	TRBJ2-3	TGTGCCAGCAGCTTACGGCCTAGCGGCCAAAAATTCTCAGATACGCAGTATTTT	CASSLRPSGQKFSDTQYF
11	.	TRBV20-1	TRBD1	TRBJ1-2	TGCAGTACTGAGGACAGGGATGGCTACACCTTC	CSTEDRDGYTF
14	.	TRBV27	TRBD1	TRBJ2-7	TGTGCCAGCAGTTTGGACAGGGACAACTACGAGCAGTACTTC	CASSLDRDNYEQYF